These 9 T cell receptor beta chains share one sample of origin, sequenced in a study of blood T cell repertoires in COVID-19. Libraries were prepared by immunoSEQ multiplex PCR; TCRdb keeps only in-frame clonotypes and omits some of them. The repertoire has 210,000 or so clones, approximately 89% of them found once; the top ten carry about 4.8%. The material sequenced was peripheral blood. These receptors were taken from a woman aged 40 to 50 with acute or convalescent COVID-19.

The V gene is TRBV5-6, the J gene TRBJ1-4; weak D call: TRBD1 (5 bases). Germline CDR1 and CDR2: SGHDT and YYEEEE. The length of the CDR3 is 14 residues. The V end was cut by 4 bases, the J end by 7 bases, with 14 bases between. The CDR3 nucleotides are TGTGCCAGCAGCACATGGGGGGAGGGTGAAAAACTGTTTTTT. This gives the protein CASSTWGEGEKLFF.

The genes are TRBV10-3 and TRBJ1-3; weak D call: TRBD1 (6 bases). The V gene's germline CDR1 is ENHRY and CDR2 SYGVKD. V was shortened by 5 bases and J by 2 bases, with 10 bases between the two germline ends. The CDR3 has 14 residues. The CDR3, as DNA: TGTGCCATCAGTCCTACAGGGACTGGAAACACCATATATTTT. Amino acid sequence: CAISPTGTGNTIYF.

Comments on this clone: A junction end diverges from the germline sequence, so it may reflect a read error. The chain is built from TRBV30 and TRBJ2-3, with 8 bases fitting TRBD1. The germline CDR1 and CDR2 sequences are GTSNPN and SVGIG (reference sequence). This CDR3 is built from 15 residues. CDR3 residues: CAWSVQGQGTNTQYF. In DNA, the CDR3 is TGTGCCTGGAGTGTACAAGGACAGGGCACAAATACGCAGTATTTT.

This CDR3 reads CAWSVQGGYEKLFF. The CDR3 DNA follows: TGTGCCTGGAGTGTACAAGGGGGATATGAAAAACTGTTTTTT. This chain uses TRBV30 with TRBJ1-4; D might be TRBD1 (6 bases). V lost 0 bases and J 6 bases, leaving 11 bases between the germline ends. Germline V gives CDR1 GTSNPN, CDR2 SVGIG (reference sequence). CDR3 length: 14 amino acids.

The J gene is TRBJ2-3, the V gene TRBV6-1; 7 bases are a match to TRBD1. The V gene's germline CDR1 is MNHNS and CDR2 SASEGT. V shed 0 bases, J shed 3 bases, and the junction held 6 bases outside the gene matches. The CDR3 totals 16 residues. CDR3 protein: CASSEASRGLTDTQYF. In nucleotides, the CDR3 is TGTGCCAGCAGTGAAGCCAGCAGGGGGTTAACAGATACGCAGTATTTT.

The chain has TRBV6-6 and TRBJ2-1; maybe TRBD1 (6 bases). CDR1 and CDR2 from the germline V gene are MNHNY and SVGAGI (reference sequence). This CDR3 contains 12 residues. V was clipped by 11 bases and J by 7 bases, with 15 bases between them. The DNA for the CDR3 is TGTGCCGTCCTAGAGGGGGTTAATGAGCAGTTCTTC. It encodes CAVLEGVNEQFF.

The CDR3 coding sequence is TGCGCCAGCAGCGAACAGGGCCACTATGGCTACACCTTC. This gives the protein CASSEQGHYGYTF. V and J are TRBV10-2 and TRBJ1-2; TRBD1 might be the D (6 bases). Trimming stripped 6 bases from V and 3 bases from J, with 11 bases between. The CDR3 totals 13 residues. Germline V lookup: CDR1 WSHSY, CDR2 SAAADI.

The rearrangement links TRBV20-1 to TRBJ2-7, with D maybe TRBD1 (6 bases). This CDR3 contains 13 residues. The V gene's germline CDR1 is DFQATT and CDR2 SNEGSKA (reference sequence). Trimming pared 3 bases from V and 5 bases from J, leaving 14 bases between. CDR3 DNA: TGCAGTGCTAGTAGAGGCACAGGGAACGAGCAGTACGTC. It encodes CSASRGTGNEQYV.

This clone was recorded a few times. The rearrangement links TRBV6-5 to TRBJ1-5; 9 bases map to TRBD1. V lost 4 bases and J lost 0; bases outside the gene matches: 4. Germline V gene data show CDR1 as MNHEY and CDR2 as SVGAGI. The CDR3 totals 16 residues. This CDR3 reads CASSLKQGASNQPQHF. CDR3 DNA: TGTGCCAGCAGTTTGAAACAGGGGGCTAGCAATCAGCCCCAGCATTTT.